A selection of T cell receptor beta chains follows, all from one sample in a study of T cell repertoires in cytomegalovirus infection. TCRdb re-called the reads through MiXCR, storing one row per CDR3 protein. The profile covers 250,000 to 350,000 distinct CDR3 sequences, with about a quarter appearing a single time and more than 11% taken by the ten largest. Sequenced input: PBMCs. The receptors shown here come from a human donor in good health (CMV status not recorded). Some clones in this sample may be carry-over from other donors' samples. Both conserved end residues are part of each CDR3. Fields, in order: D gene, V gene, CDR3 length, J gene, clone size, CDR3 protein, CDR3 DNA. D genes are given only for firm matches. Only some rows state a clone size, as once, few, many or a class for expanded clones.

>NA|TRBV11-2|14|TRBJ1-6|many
CASSLKGGRSPLHF
TGTGCCAGCAGCTTAAAAGGGGGAAGGTCACCCCTCCACTTT
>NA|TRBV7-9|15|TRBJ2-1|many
CASTPRDPSYNEQFF
TGTGCCAGCACCCCCCGGGACCCTTCATACAATGAGCAGTTCTTC
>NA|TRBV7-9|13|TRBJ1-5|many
CASSLASNQPQHF
TGTGCCAGCAGCTTAGCCAGCAATCAGCCCCAGCATTTT
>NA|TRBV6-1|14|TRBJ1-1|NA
CASTWGARDTEAFF
TGTGCCAGCACTTGGGGGGCGCGGGACACTGAAGCTTTCTTT
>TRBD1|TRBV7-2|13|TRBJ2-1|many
CASSVGQGGEQFF
TGTGCCAGCAGCGTGGGACAGGGTGGTGAGCAGTTCTTC
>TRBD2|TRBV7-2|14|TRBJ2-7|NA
CASSYGTRTYEQYF
TGTGCCAGCAGCTACGGGACTAGAACCTACGAGCAGTACTTC
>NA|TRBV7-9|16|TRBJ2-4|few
CASSLSLGGPKNIQYF
TGTGCCAGCAGCTTAAGCCTCGGGGGCCCAAAAAACATTCAGTACTTC
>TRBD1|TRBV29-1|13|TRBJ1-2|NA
CSVRQGASYGYTF
TGCAGCGTTCGACAGGGGGCTAGCTATGGCTACACCTTC
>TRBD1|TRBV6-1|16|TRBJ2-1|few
CASSERDRISYNEQFF
TGTGCCAGCAGTGAACGGGACAGAATTTCCTACAATGAGCAGTTCTTC
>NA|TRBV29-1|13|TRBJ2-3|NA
CSVESQGTDTQYF
TGCAGCGTTGAAAGTCAGGGGACAGATACGCAGTATTTT
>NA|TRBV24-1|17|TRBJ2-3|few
CATSDPALGPTADTQYF
TGTGCCACCAGTGATCCCGCCCTCGGCCCTACGGCAGATACGCAGTATTTT
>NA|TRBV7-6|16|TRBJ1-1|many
CASSSGQGVADTEAFF
TGTGCCAGCAGCTCGGGGCAGGGTGTAGCGGACACTGAAGCTTTCTTT
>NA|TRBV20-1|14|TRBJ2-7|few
CSARDPGRTYEQYF
TGCAGTGCTAGAGATCCGGGAAGGACCTACGAGCAGTACTTC
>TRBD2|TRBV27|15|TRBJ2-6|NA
CASSSGGAGANVLTF
TGTGCCAGCAGTTCGGGGGGGGCTGGGGCCAACGTCCTGACTTTC
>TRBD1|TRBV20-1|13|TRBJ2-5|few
CSAWTGGQETQYF
TGCAGTGCTTGGACAGGGGGACAAGAGACCCAGTACTTC
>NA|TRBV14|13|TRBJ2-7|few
CASSQDRTYEQYF
TGTGCCAGCAGCCAAGACAGGACCTACGAGCAGTACTTC
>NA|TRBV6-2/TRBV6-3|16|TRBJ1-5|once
CASSYRGRGGNQPQHF
TGTGCCAGCAGTTACCGGGGCAGGGGAGGCAATCAGCCCCAGCATTTT
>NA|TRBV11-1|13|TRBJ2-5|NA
CASSRDMQETQYF
TGTGCCAGCAGCCGGGACATGCAGGAGACCCAGTACTTC
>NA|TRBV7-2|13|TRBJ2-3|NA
CASSLGVEDTQYF
TGTGCCAGCAGCTTAGGGGTAGAAGATACGCAGTATTTT
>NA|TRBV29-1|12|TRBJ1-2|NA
CSVVRPPYGYTF
TGCAGCGTTGTCCGTCCTCCCTATGGCTACACCTTC
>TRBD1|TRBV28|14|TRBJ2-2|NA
CASSAPGGVGELFF
TGTGCCAGCAGTGCTCCAGGGGGCGTCGGGGAGCTGTTTTTT
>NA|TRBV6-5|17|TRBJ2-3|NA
CASSYEPSGVGSDTQYF
TGTGCCAGCAGTTACGAGCCTTCAGGGGTAGGCTCAGATACGCAGTATTTT
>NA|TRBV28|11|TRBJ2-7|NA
CASREVGEQYF
TGTGCCAGCAGGGAGGTAGGCGAGCAGTACTTC
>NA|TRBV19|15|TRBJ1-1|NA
CASSIVGQPNTEAFF
TGTGCCAGTAGTATAGTAGGACAACCGAACACTGAAGCTTTCTTT
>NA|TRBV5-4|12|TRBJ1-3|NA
CASSGNGNTIYF
TGTGCCAGCAGCGGTAACGGAAACACCATATATTTT
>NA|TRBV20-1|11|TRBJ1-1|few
CSGRENTEAFF
TGCAGTGGCAGGGAGAACACTGAAGCTTTCTTT
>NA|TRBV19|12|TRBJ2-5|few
CASKNYQETQYF
TGTGCCAGTAAGAACTACCAAGAGACCCAGTACTTC
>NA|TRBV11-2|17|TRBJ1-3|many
CASSSTRTGPSGNTIYF
TGTGCCAGCAGCTCAACTCGGACGGGTCCCTCTGGAAACACCATATATTTT
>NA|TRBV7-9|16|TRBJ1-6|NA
CASSPPGVPNNSPLHF
TGTGCCAGCAGCCCCCCCGGGGTCCCGAATAATTCACCCCTCCACTTT
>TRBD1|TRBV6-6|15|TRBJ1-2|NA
CASTSGQGTIYGYTF
TGTGCCAGCACCTCGGGACAGGGGACGATCTATGGCTACACCTTC
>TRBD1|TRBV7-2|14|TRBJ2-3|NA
CASSFQGDTDTQYF
TGTGCCAGCAGCTTTCAGGGGGACACAGATACGCAGTATTTT
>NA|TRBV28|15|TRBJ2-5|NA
CASSPYPGNQETQYF
TGTGCCAGCAGTCCCTATCCAGGGAACCAAGAGACCCAGTACTTC
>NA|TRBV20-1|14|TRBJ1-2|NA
CSARGQRFNYGYTF
TGCAGTGCTAGAGGACAGAGATTTAACTATGGCTACACCTTC
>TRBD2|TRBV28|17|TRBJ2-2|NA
CASRGSSGSKNTGELFF
TGTGCCAGCAGGGGATCTAGCGGTTCAAAGAACACCGGGGAGCTGTTTTTT
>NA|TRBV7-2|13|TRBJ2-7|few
CASSPTGITEQYF
TGTGCCAGCAGCCCTACCGGTATTACAGAGCAGTACTTC
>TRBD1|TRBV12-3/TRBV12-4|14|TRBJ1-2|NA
CASRRTGLDYGYTF
TGTGCCAGCAGGAGGACAGGGTTGGACTATGGCTACACCTTC
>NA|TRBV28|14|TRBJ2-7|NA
CASSPPDGTYEQYF
TGTGCCAGCAGTCCTCCGGACGGGACCTACGAGCAGTACTTC
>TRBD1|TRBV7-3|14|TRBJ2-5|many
CASSLADRAETQYF
TGTGCCAGCAGCCTGGCCGACAGGGCGGAGACCCAGTACTTC
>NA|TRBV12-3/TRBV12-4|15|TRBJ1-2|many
CASSLGRIPYYGYTF
TGTGCCAGCAGTTTAGGCAGAATCCCTTACTATGGCTACACCTTC
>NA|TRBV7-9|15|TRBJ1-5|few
CASSLVAGPNQPQHF
TGTGCCAGCAGCTTGGTAGCAGGTCCCAATCAGCCCCAGCATTTT
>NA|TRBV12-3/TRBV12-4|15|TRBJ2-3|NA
CASSLAEDDTDTQYF
TGTGCCAGCAGTTTAGCGGAGGACGACACAGATACGCAGTATTTT
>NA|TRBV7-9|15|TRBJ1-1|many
CASSPHRVVKSEAFF
TGTGCCAGCAGCCCCCACAGGGTGGTAAAGTCTGAAGCTTTCTTT
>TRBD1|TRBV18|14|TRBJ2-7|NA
CASSPGQTSYEQYF
TGTGCCAGCTCCCCGGGACAGACCTCCTACGAGCAGTACTTC
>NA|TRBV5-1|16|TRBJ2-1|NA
CASSLGNDGVVNEQFF
TGCGCCAGCAGCTTGGGGAACGACGGGGTCGTCAATGAGCAGTTCTTC
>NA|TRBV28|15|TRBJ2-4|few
CASSLYSLAKNIQYF
TGTGCCAGCAGTTTATACTCCTTAGCCAAAAACATTCAGTACTTC
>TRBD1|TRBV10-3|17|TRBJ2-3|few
CAISARTGARNTDTQYF
TGTGCCATCAGTGCACGGACAGGGGCTCGCAACACAGATACGCAGTATTTT
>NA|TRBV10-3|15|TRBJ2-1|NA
CAISVGGVAYNEQFF
TGTGCCATCAGTGTGGGTGGGGTAGCCTACAATGAGCAGTTCTTC
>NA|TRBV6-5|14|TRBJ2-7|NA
CASSNYRGGYEQYF
TGTGCCAGCAGCAATTACAGGGGAGGCTACGAGCAGTACTTC
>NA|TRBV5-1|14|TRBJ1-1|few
CASRDRDPQQEAFF
TGCGCCAGCAGGGATCGGGACCCACAACAGGAAGCTTTCTTT
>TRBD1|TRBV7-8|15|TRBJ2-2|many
CASSWDRGMVGELFF
TGTGCCAGCAGCTGGGACAGGGGTATGGTCGGGGAGCTGTTTTTT
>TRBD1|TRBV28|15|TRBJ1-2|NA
CASSLWTGGGYGHTF
TGTGCCAGCAGTTTATGGACAGGGGGGGGCTATGGCCACACCTTC